This TCR beta chain comes out of a study of T cell repertoires in Merkel cell carcinoma (dated by TCRdb to the late 2010s). Notes on the research overall: Patients who had received intralesional immunotherapy or systemic immune checkpoint blockade prior to the biopsy were excluded. Tetramer sorting, cloning and paired TCR sequencing of expanded tumor-infiltrating lymphocytes were first used to define MCPyV-specific clonotypes. To be included, a subject needed both a diagnosis of MCPyV-positive Merkel cell carcinoma and tumor-infiltrating lymphocytes that had been successfully expanded in vitro.

CDR1 and CDR2 were assigned from the germline V gene as SGHVS and FQNEAQ. Its CDR3 holds 19 amino acids, cysteine through phenylalanine. Just CDR3 DNA is preserved here, 57 bases in frame from base 1. Comments on this clone: Its antigen specificity is not known. Relative to the germline gene, one junction end is altered; a read error may explain this.

Overall study results and their limits: No normal tissue biopsies were studied.

TRB CDR3 sequencing and data processing of tumor genomic DNA were performed with the immunoSEQ assay. The table was pulled from immuneACCESS by TCRdb, which kept in-frame rearrangements only. Such tables lose some clones; where checked, under half of the loss comes from unresolved V genes, and the rest has no known cause. This sample holds 15,000 or so clones; around four fifths were observed only once. The top ten hold 15% to 20% of the sample. Biopsy-confirmed MCPyV-positive Merkel cell carcinoma was present in the study subjects, and positive serum antibodies to T-antigen were found in every subject. Genomic DNA was extracted from roughly 6 adjacent 10-micron frozen tumor sections without cell sorting or culture. About 5 x 5 x 5 mm of tumor biopsy tissue was frozen in optimal cutting temperature compound. In the frozen biopsy, scout sections stained with hematoxylin and eosin confirmed plenty of Merkel cell carcinoma along with infiltrating cells.

The sample comprised tumor tissue. The chain couples TRBV7-8 to TRBJ1-1, with TRBD1 matching 8 junction bases. This sequence was found in an adult with Merkel cell carcinoma. CDR3 reads: CASSSRSTLRGPLNTEAFF. Here is the DNA: TGTGCCAGCAGCTCGCGGTCCACACTCAGGGGGCCCCTTAACACCGAAGCTTTCTTT.